This entry lists 19 T cell receptor beta chains sequenced from one sample in a study of CD8 T cells in ankylosing spondylitis. TCRdb used MiXCR to reprocess the 5' RACE reads, holding one entry per CDR3 protein. The sample yields a few hundred thousand distinct CDR3 sequences, 15% to 20% seen once. Sequencing was performed on blood, either unsorted or a sorted T cell fraction (not recorded which). These receptors all come from a male donor with ankylosing spondylitis or in good health (not recorded which).

This clonotype was counted between two and nine times. The chain recombines TRBV20-1 with TRBJ2-7; D gene uncertain. Trimming left V 0 bases short and J 4 bases short, with 10 bases between. The germline gives CDR1 DFQATT, CDR2 SNEGSKA (reference sequence). The CDR3 covers 13 residues. CDR3 region: CSARDEGGYEQYF. DNA of the CDR3: TGCAGTGCTAGAGACGAAGGCGGTTACGAGCAGTACTTC.

V usage is TRBV5-1 and J usage is TRBJ2-7, with 10 bases identical to TRBD2. CDR3 size: 17 residues. V gave up 4 bases and J gave up 4 bases; unmatched junction bases: 14. Germline CDR1 is SGHRS and CDR2 is YFSETQ. CDR3: CASSRTLAGGPAYEQYF. In nucleotides, the CDR3 is TGCGCCAGCAGCAGGACCTTAGCGGGAGGTCCAGCATACGAGCAGTACTTC. Complete variable domain (other parts from reference TRBV5-1 and TRBJ2-7): KAGVTQTPRYLIKTRGQQVTLSCSPISGHRSVSWYQQTPGQGLQFLFEYFSETQRNKGNFPGRFSGRQFSNSRSEMNVSTLELGDSALYLCASSRTLAGGPAYEQYFGPGTRLTVT.

The genes are TRBV27 and TRBJ2-7, with D perhaps TRBD2 (6 bases). The V gene's germline CDR1 is MNHEY and CDR2 SMNVEV (reference sequence). This CDR3 has 17 amino acids. With 6 bases removed from V and 0 bases from J, the gap between germline ends came to 21 bases. CDR3 bases: TGTGCCAGCAGCCACGGGGAGGCCATAAACCCCTCCTACGAGCAGTACTTC. Translation: CASSHGEAINPSYEQYF.

This clonotype turned up a few times. This chain uses TRBV6-2 or TRBV6-3 with TRBJ2-2; unclear D gene. Trimming stripped 5 bases from V and 4 bases from J, with 14 bases between. This CDR3 region has 15 residues. CDR1 is MNHEY and CDR2 is SVGEGT in the germline V gene. The CDR3 DNA reads as TGTGCCAGCAGTCCCCTCAGGCGGATCACCGGGGAGCTGTTTTTT. As protein: CASSPLRRITGELFF.

This clonotype occurred a few times. The chain has TRBV29-1 and TRBJ2-1; no firm D call. V dropped 8 bases and J dropped 6 bases, with 11 bases sitting between them. This CDR3 has 11 amino acids. Looked up from germline, CDR1 is SQVTM and CDR2 is ANQGSEA. This CDR3 reads CSFLDVNEQFF. The DNA of the CDR3 is TGCAGCTTCTTGGACGTCAATGAGCAGTTCTTC.

This clonotype was seen ten or more times. The rearrangement joins TRBV20-1 to TRBJ1-4; no reliable D call. The germline V and J ends were trimmed by 4 bases and 5 bases, with 20 bases remaining between them. The CDR3 sequence is 16 residues long. Germline values: CDR1 DFQATT, CDR2 SNEGSKA (reference sequence). The CDR3 sequence: CSAMNPLEPPNEKLFF. CDR3 coding DNA: TGCAGTGCTATGAACCCCCTGGAGCCTCCGAATGAAAAACTGTTTTTT.

V usage is TRBV9 and J usage is TRBJ2-2; 7 nucleotides line up with TRBD2. The germline V gene encodes CDR1 SGDLS and CDR2 YYNGEE. With V trimmed by 2 bases and J by 0 bases, 10 bases remained unmatched. The CDR3 is 18 amino acids. The CDR3 reads CASSVSLAEHANTGELFF. The CDR3 coding sequence is TGTGCCAGCAGCGTGAGTCTAGCGGAACACGCGAACACCGGGGAGCTGTTTTTT.

The chain recombines TRBV28 with TRBJ2-7, with TRBD1 matching 7 bases. V lost 6 bases and J lost 5; bases outside the gene matches: 10. This CDR3 contains 14 residues. Germline lookup yields CDR1 MDHEN and CDR2 SYDVKM. CDR3: CASRPDRVKDEQYF. The CDR3 coding sequence is TGTGCCAGCAGACCAGACAGGGTTAAAGACGAGCAGTACTTC.

This clonotype was counted ten times or more. This chain links TRBV7-9 with TRBJ2-5; 7 positions agree with TRBD1. The germline gives CDR1 SEHNR, CDR2 FQNEAQ (reference sequence). V shed 5 bases, J shed 3 bases, and the junction held 3 bases outside the gene matches. This CDR3 is 13 amino acids long. Here the CDR3 reads CASSQGVEETQYF. CDR3 bases: TGTGCCAGCAGCCAGGGGGTGGAAGAGACCCAGTACTTC. The variable domain in full, with the rest retrieved from reference TRBV7-9 and TRBJ2-5, is DTGVSQNPRHKITKRGQNVTFRCDPISEHNRLYWYRQTLGQGPEFLTYFQNEAQLEKSRLLSDRFSAERPKGSFSTLEIQRTEQGDSAMYLCASSQGVEETQYFGPGTRLLVL.

CDR3 nucleotide sequence: TGTGCCAGCAGCCCGGGACAGAACATTCAGTACTTC. Translation: CASSPGQNIQYF. J is TRBJ2-4 and V is TRBV6-5, with TRBD1 matching 7 bases. There are 12 residues in the CDR3. Germline V CDR1 and CDR2: MNHEY, SVGAGI. V lost 6 bases to trimming and J lost 7 bases; unmatched junction nucleotides: 3.

V is TRBV2 and J is TRBJ2-1; D is possibly TRBD1 (5 bases). This CDR3 region has 16 residues. The V and J ends lost 7 bases and 4 bases respectively, with 20 bases between them. Germline V gene sequence: CDR1 SNHLY, CDR2 FYNNEI. CDR3 sequence (DNA): TGTGCCAGCATCGAAGGGGCACCTTCAGGGTACAATGAGCAGTTCTTC. Protein product: CASIEGAPSGYNEQFF.

The sample holds one count of this clonotype. Given a much more abundant clone one base away, this may be a read error. The chain employs TRBV7-9 and TRBJ2-7; D may be TRBD1 or TRBD2 (5 bases each). CDR3 length: 16 amino acids. Germline CDR1 and CDR2: SEHNR and FQNEAQ (reference sequence). CDR3 amino acids: CAGSPPGTIFSYEQYF. The CDR3 DNA sequence: TGTGCCGGCAGCCCCCCCGGGACCATCTTCTCCTACGAGCAGTACTTC.

This clonotype showed up many times. The V call is TRBV4-1, the J call TRBJ2-7, with TRBD1 matching over 8 bases. The V gene end was trimmed by 5 bases and the J gene end by 2 bases; junction bases not matched to a gene: 8. There are 15 residues in the CDR3. In germline, CDR1 is MGHRA, CDR2 YSYEKL. The CDR3 DNA follows: TGCGCCAGCAGCACTGAGGACAGGGCACCCTACGAGCAGTACTTC. Translated: CASSTEDRAPYEQYF.

This clonotype was observed many times. The CDR3 loop is CASSQDRAGDGGELFF. CDR3 DNA: TGCGCCAGCAGCCAAGATAGGGCAGGGGATGGCGGGGAGCTGTTTTTT. The chain uses TRBV4-3 and TRBJ2-2; D possibly corresponds to TRBD1 (6 bases). The V end lost 0 bases, the J end lost 7 bases, and 15 bases lay between the germline ends. This CDR3 has 16 residues. Germline V gene lookup returns CDR1 LGHNA and CDR2 YSLEER.

This clonotype showed up just a few times. The chain links TRBV19 to TRBJ2-1; maybe TRBD2 (5 bases). CDR1 LNHDA and CDR2 SQIVND come from the germline V gene (reference sequence). Trimming took off 1 base at V and 0 bases at J, with 10 bases between the two ends. CDR3 length: 16 amino acids. This CDR3 reads CASSIGTFSSYNEQFF. The CDR3 region has the DNA TGTGCCAGTAGTATAGGGACTTTTAGCTCCTACAATGAGCAGTTCTTC.

V gene TRBV27 combines with J gene TRBJ2-1; 9 bases are shared with TRBD2. In germline, CDR1 is MNHEY, CDR2 SMNVEV (reference sequence). The CDR3 runs 16 residues. The V and J ends lost 4 bases and 1 base, in that order; junction bases with no gene match: 5. CDR3 nucleotides: TGTGCCAGCAGTTGGGGTAGCGGGAGATCCTACAATGAGCAGTTCTTC. Amino acid sequence: CASSWGSGRSYNEQFF.

This clonotype was found many times. V gene TRBV29-1 combines with J gene TRBJ2-7; 8 bases fit TRBD1. The CDR3 is made up of 13 amino acids. With 5 bases clipped from V and 2 bases from J, the junction kept 5 bases outside the gene matches. Looked up from germline, CDR1 is SQVTM and CDR2 is ANQGSEA. The CDR3: CSVSTGETYEQYF. As DNA, the CDR3 is TGCAGCGTTTCGACAGGGGAGACCTACGAGCAGTACTTC.

This chain connects TRBV3-1 to TRBJ2-7, with TRBD1 matching over 8 bases. Per germline, CDR1 LGHDT and CDR2 YNNKEL (reference sequence). Trimming at V came to 4 bases and at J to 2 bases, leaving 4 bases not matched to a gene. This CDR3 comprises 14 residues. The CDR3, as DNA: TGTGCCAGCAGCCGATGGACAGGGCCCTACGAGCAGTACTTC. This encodes CASSRWTGPYEQYF.

The V gene is TRBV9, the J gene TRBJ2-1; tentatively, D is TRBD1 (6 bases). The CDR3 loop spans 16 amino acids. Germline CDR1 SGDLS, CDR2 YYNGEE. V dropped 6 bases and J dropped 0 bases, with 16 bases sitting between them. The CDR3: CASNPGHTSSYNEQFF. DNA of the CDR3: TGTGCCAGCAACCCGGGACACACCAGCTCCTACAATGAGCAGTTCTTC.